This T cell receptor (beta chain) was obtained from a study of beta chain features in type 1 diabetes. Across the whole study: Across the samples, roughly 98 million sorted cells were examined in total. Findings of the study overall: PCR may have favored shorter templates equally in patients and controls. TCRB CDR3 length was moderately but significantly reduced in all four CD4+ subsets of Type 1 diabetes patients.

Expressed TCRB transcripts were sequenced, since all the RNA that had been isolated was reverse transcribed. Generated by immunoSEQ multiplex PCR, the TCRdb table keeps only in-frame clones and is missing some. The table shows about 240,000 clones, with 25% to 30% occurring only once. In its sample, this clone was seen a few times. The antigen is undetermined. Trimming removed 6 bases from V and 15 bases from J; junction bases left unmatched: 14. This CDR3 region has 12 residues. The germline CDR1 and CDR2 sequences are GTSNPN and SVGIG (reference sequence). Stem cell-like memory, regulatory, central memory and naive CD4+ cells were sorted via CD45RO/CCR7/CD25/CD127/CD95/CD27.

This chain joins TRBV30 and TRBJ2-1; 7 bases agree with TRBD2. This receptor was taken from a man aged 25-45 years in good health. Sequences were obtained from central memory CD4+ T cells from blood. The CDR3 DNA follows: TGTGCCTGCTGGGGGGGTGTCCCCTGGGGGTTCTTC. Translating gives CACWGGVPWGFF.